A single sample is the source of the 7 T cell receptor beta chains below, sequenced in a study of T cell responses to AZD1222 COVID-19 vaccine. Only in-frame clones appear in the TCRdb table, and some are missing; sequencing was by immunoSEQ multiplex PCR. Here the sample spans 140,000 to 150,000 clones, around 89% being singletons. Sequencing used peripheral blood, obtained on day 0 of AZD1222 vaccination. The receptors derive from an adult in good health.

This chain uses TRBV6-5 with TRBJ1-1; D is uncertain. The CDR3 consists of 13 residues. Germline loops: CDR1 MNHEY, CDR2 SVGAGI. Trimming took 2 bases from V and 8 from J, leaving 12 bases between them. This chain's CDR3 is CASSYTGRAEAFF. In DNA form, the CDR3 reads TGTGCCAGCAGTTACACCGGACGGGCAGAAGCTTTCTTT.

The genes are TRBV4-1 and TRBJ2-1; D perhaps matches TRBD2 (6 bases). The ends were cut back, 2 bases at V and 7 bases at J, with 18 bases in the middle. The germline V gene has CDR1 MGHRA and CDR2 YSYEKL. There are 16 residues in the CDR3. The CDR3 bases are TGCGCCAGCAGCCAACCGAGGGCTAGCGTGGGGAATGAGCAGTTCTTC. As protein: CASSQPRASVGNEQFF.

The gene calls are TRBV10-3 and TRBJ1-5; 7 nucleotides align to TRBD1. J lost 4 bases, V lost 0 bases, and 0 bases had no gene match. CDR1 and CDR2 from the germline V gene are ENHRY and SYGVKD. CDR3 length: 14 amino acids. The CDR3 region has the DNA TGTGCCATCAGTGAGTCGACAGGGAATCAGCCCCAGCATTTT. It is translated as CAISESTGNQPQHF.

The V gene is TRBV7-6, the J gene TRBJ2-7; D remains ambiguous. CDR3 length: 13 residues. CDR1 SGHVS and CDR2 FNYEAQ come from the germline V gene. V lost 0 bases and J lost 3, with 6 bases in between. CDR3 in amino acids: CASSLARHYEQYF. The DNA of the CDR3 is TGTGCCAGCAGCTTAGCCCGACACTACGAGCAGTACTTC. The full variable domain, its missing parts supplied by reference TRBV7-6 and TRBJ2-7, is GAGVSQSPRYKVTKRGQDVALRCDPISGHVSLYWYRQALGQGPEFLTYFNYEAQQDKSGLPNDRFSAERPEGSISTLTIQRTEQRDSAMYRCASSLARHYEQYFGPGTRLTVT.

The rearrangement links TRBV6-5 to TRBJ2-7, with 7 bases that match TRBD1. The V and J ends lost 7 bases and 4 bases, in that order; junction bases with no gene match: 10. The CDR3 loop spans 14 amino acids. Germline CDR1 MNHEY, CDR2 SVGAGI. CDR3 in DNA: TGTGCCAGCATGCGAGAGACAGGGATGTACGAGCAGTACTTC. This encodes CASMRETGMYEQYF.

The chain combines TRBV18 with TRBJ1-1; TRBD1 might be the D (5 bases). Germline loops: CDR1 KGHSH, CDR2 LQKENI. V shed 2 bases and J shed 0 bases, with 16 bases lying between them. The CDR3 covers 17 residues. The CDR3 region has the DNA TGTGCCAGCTCACCATCGGGCGGGGGGGGAGTGAACACTGAAGCTTTCTTT. It encodes CASSPSGGGGVNTEAFF.

This chain uses TRBV20-1 with TRBJ1-4; D remains unclear. CDR3 length equals 11 residues. V lost 4 bases and J lost 8, with 8 bases in between. The germline CDR1 and CDR2 sequences are DFQATT and SNEGSKA (reference sequence). The CDR3 loop reads CSATGEEKLFF. CDR3 sequence (DNA): TGCAGTGCTACCGGGGAAGAAAAACTGTTTTTT.